These T cell receptor beta chains were read from a single sample in a study of CD8+CD57+ T cells in acquired aplastic anemia. TCRdb analysed the reads with MiXCR anew, one entry per CDR3 protein. The repertoire includes around 130,000 distinct CDR3 sequences, 40% to 60% of them detected once, and 2% to 3% sits in the top ten. The sequenced sample consisted of sorted CD4+, CD8+, or CD8+CD57+ T cells (not recorded which) from PBMCs. The source is a human donor in good health, serving as a control. Each CDR3 is given with its conserved first and last residue. A D gene is named only where the DNA matches it firmly. The listing skips clone size in some rows; elsewhere it reads once, few, many or a size class.

CDR3nt: TGTGCCAGCAGCGTCCGACAGGGTGAGGGCTACACCTTC; CDR3aa: CASSVRQGEGYTF; abundance: .; j_gene: TRBJ1-2; d_gene: TRBD1; v_gene: TRBV7-3
CDR3nt: TGCAGCATTCGAGGGGGGGGGAACACTGAAGCTTTCTTT; CDR3aa: CSIRGGGNTEAFF; abundance: .; j_gene: TRBJ1-1; d_gene: .; v_gene: TRBV29-1
CDR3nt: TGTGCCAGTAGTATAGTTGAATACAATGAGCAGTTCTTC; CDR3aa: CASSIVEYNEQFF; abundance: many; j_gene: TRBJ2-1; d_gene: .; v_gene: TRBV19
CDR3nt: TGTGCCACCAGTGCCGCGGGAAGGGGCAATGAGCAGTTCTTC; CDR3aa: CATSAAGRGNEQFF; abundance: many; j_gene: TRBJ2-1; d_gene: .; v_gene: TRBV24-1
CDR3nt: TGTGCCAGCATGAGGAGGGGTCTAGCGAATGAGCAGTTCTTC; CDR3aa: CASMRRGLANEQFF; abundance: .; j_gene: TRBJ2-1; d_gene: .; v_gene: TRBV2
CDR3nt: TGTGCCAGCAGCCCCCCCGACGGGACAGGGGGTAGAAACACCATATATTTT; CDR3aa: CASSPPDGTGGRNTIYF; abundance: many; j_gene: TRBJ1-3; d_gene: TRBD1; v_gene: TRBV4-2
CDR3nt: TGTGCCAGTAGACTAGACGTAGGGTCTTCACCCCTCCACTTT; CDR3aa: CASRLDVGSSPLHF; abundance: .; j_gene: TRBJ1-6; d_gene: .; v_gene: TRBV19
CDR3nt: TGTGCCAGCAGTCTCGGACTGGTCAATGAGCAGTTCTTC; CDR3aa: CASSLGLVNEQFF; abundance: many; j_gene: TRBJ2-1; d_gene: .; v_gene: TRBV12-3/TRBV12-4
CDR3nt: TGTGCCAGCAGCCAAGGGGTATGGGGGGCGGGTGAGCAGTTCTTC; CDR3aa: CASSQGVWGAGEQFF; abundance: few; j_gene: TRBJ2-1; d_gene: .; v_gene: TRBV3-1
CDR3nt: TGTGCCAGCAGTTGCATCGGACAGGGGGCTTGTGGCTACACCTTC; CDR3aa: CASSCIGQGACGYTF; abundance: many; j_gene: TRBJ1-2; d_gene: TRBD1; v_gene: TRBV6-5
CDR3nt: TGTGCCAGCAGCTCCCAGGGAGTTACTGAAGCTTTCTTT; CDR3aa: CASSSQGVTEAFF; abundance: many; j_gene: TRBJ1-1; d_gene: .; v_gene: TRBV7-6
CDR3nt: TGTGCCAGCAGTTTGTTCGGACCCTACGAGCAGTACTTC; CDR3aa: CASSLFGPYEQYF; abundance: many; j_gene: TRBJ2-7; d_gene: .; v_gene: TRBV12-3/TRBV12-4
CDR3nt: TGTGCCAGCAAAGGGCAGATAAATCAGCCCCAGCATTTT; CDR3aa: CASKGQINQPQHF; abundance: many; j_gene: TRBJ1-5; d_gene: .; v_gene: TRBV6-1
CDR3nt: TGTGCCAGTAGTAATCCCAGCACAGATACGCAGTATTTT; CDR3aa: CASSNPSTDTQYF; abundance: .; j_gene: TRBJ2-3; d_gene: .; v_gene: TRBV19
CDR3nt: TGCAGCGTTCGGACCGGGGGGCTCTCCTACGAGCAGTACTTC; CDR3aa: CSVRTGGLSYEQYF; abundance: .; j_gene: TRBJ2-7; d_gene: .; v_gene: TRBV29-1
CDR3nt: TGTGCAGTAGAAGGGAGTACAGATACGCAGTATTTT; CDR3aa: CAVEGSTDTQYF; abundance: .; j_gene: TRBJ2-3; d_gene: .; v_gene: TRBV6-1
CDR3nt: TGTGCCAGTACTGACAGTGATTATGGCTACACCTTC; CDR3aa: CASTDSDYGYTF; abundance: .; j_gene: TRBJ1-2; d_gene: .; v_gene: TRBV19
CDR3nt: TGCAGTGCCTCCCGAATCGGAGAGACCCAGTACTTC; CDR3aa: CSASRIGETQYF; abundance: once; j_gene: TRBJ2-5; d_gene: .; v_gene: TRBV20-1
CDR3nt: TGTGCCAGCAGCTTAGCGCTCGGGGGGGGCAGGAATGAGCAGTTCTTC; CDR3aa: CASSLALGGGRNEQFF; abundance: many; j_gene: TRBJ2-1; d_gene: TRBD2; v_gene: TRBV7-2
CDR3nt: TGTGCCAGCAGCGCAGGGGGACGATACGAGCAGTACTTC; CDR3aa: CASSAGGRYEQYF; abundance: few; j_gene: TRBJ2-7; d_gene: TRBD1; v_gene: TRBV7-9
CDR3nt: TGTGCCAGCAGCTTGCACAGAGAGACCCAGTACTTC; CDR3aa: CASSLHRETQYF; abundance: many; j_gene: TRBJ2-5; d_gene: .; v_gene: TRBV5-4
CDR3nt: TGTGCCATCAGTGAGTCGGAAGGACTAGCGTTGGAGCAGTACTTC; CDR3aa: CAISESEGLALEQYF; abundance: .; j_gene: TRBJ2-7; d_gene: TRBD2; v_gene: TRBV10-3
CDR3nt: TGTGCCACCAGCCCCGGCCTAAAATCGGATGGCTACACCTTC; CDR3aa: CATSPGLKSDGYTF; abundance: once; j_gene: TRBJ1-2; d_gene: .; v_gene: TRBV15
CDR3nt: TGTGCCAGCAGCCAATTACTAGCCCAGGGCCCAGATACGCAGTATTTT; CDR3aa: CASSQLLAQGPDTQYF; abundance: many; j_gene: TRBJ2-3; d_gene: .; v_gene: TRBV3-1
CDR3nt: TGTGCCAGCAGCTTGCAGGGGGGCCGCTACGAGCGGTACTTC; CDR3aa: CASSLQGGRYERYF; abundance: .; j_gene: TRBJ2-7; d_gene: .; v_gene: TRBV7-2
CDR3nt: TGTGCCAGCAGTCCAAGCGGGGGGGCCCTTGAGACCCAGTACTTC; CDR3aa: CASSPSGGALETQYF; abundance: .; j_gene: TRBJ2-5; d_gene: TRBD2; v_gene: TRBV2
CDR3nt: TGTGCCATCAGTGCCCTACTAGCGGGGGGTTCCGACCTCTACGAGCAGTACTTC; CDR3aa: CAISALLAGGSDLYEQYF; abundance: .; j_gene: TRBJ2-7; d_gene: TRBD2; v_gene: TRBV10-3
CDR3nt: TGCGGGGGAGCGGGGGCATCGACTAATGAAAAACTGTTTTTT; CDR3aa: CGGAGASTNEKLFF; abundance: many; j_gene: TRBJ1-4; d_gene: .; v_gene: TRBV29-1
CDR3nt: TGCAGTGCTCGGAGAACGTCCAACACTGAAGCTTTCTTT; CDR3aa: CSARRTSNTEAFF; abundance: .; j_gene: TRBJ1-1; d_gene: .; v_gene: TRBV20-1
CDR3nt: TGTGCCAGCAGCTTATTCCGGTTTGACAGGGGGCTAAAAAACATTCAGTACTTC; CDR3aa: CASSLFRFDRGLKNIQYF; abundance: .; j_gene: TRBJ2-4; d_gene: TRBD1; v_gene: TRBV7-2
CDR3nt: TGTGCCATCAGTAGGACAGGAGCTGAAGCTTTCTTT; CDR3aa: CAISRTGAEAFF; abundance: .; j_gene: TRBJ1-1; d_gene: TRBD1; v_gene: TRBV10-3
CDR3nt: TGTGCCAGCAGCTTAGTTAACCTGTTAGCCAAAAACATTCAGTACTTC; CDR3aa: CASSLVNLLAKNIQYF; abundance: many; j_gene: TRBJ2-4; d_gene: .; v_gene: TRBV7-9
CDR3nt: TGTGCCACCAGTGAGACGAGGACAGGCTCCGGCTACACCTTC; CDR3aa: CATSETRTGSGYTF; abundance: .; j_gene: TRBJ1-2; d_gene: TRBD1; v_gene: TRBV24-1
CDR3nt: TGTGCCAGCAGCTCACTAACCTACGAGCAGTACTTC; CDR3aa: CASSSLTYEQYF; abundance: many; j_gene: TRBJ2-7; d_gene: .; v_gene: TRBV7-2
CDR3nt: TGTGCCAGCAGCTTAGTTGGATTGGGACAGAATGGCTACACCTTC; CDR3aa: CASSLVGLGQNGYTF; abundance: once; j_gene: TRBJ1-2; d_gene: TRBD1; v_gene: TRBV7-8
CDR3nt: TGTGCCAGCTCCCCGGACAGGGACACCGGGGAGCTGTTTTTT; CDR3aa: CASSPDRDTGELFF; abundance: few; j_gene: TRBJ2-2; d_gene: TRBD1; v_gene: TRBV6-1
CDR3nt: TGCAGCGTTGTTCAGTCTAGCAATCAGCCCCAGCATTTT; CDR3aa: CSVVQSSNQPQHF; abundance: many; j_gene: TRBJ1-5; d_gene: .; v_gene: TRBV29-1
CDR3nt: TGCAGTGCCAAAGGCCCGGGGGCCGAGCAGTACTTC; CDR3aa: CSAKGPGAEQYF; abundance: .; j_gene: TRBJ2-7; d_gene: .; v_gene: TRBV20-1
CDR3nt: TGTGCCAGCAGTGAATTACGAGGGGGTCCCTACGAGCAGTACTTC; CDR3aa: CASSELRGGPYEQYF; abundance: few; j_gene: TRBJ2-7; d_gene: .; v_gene: TRBV2
CDR3nt: TGCAGTGCTAGAGATTCGGGGGGGGGATTTAGCACAGATACGCAGTATTTT; CDR3aa: CSARDSGGGFSTDTQYF; abundance: many; j_gene: TRBJ2-3; d_gene: TRBD2; v_gene: TRBV20-1
CDR3nt: TGTGCCAGCAGCTTATCCCTGGAAACCGGGGAGCTGTTTTTT; CDR3aa: CASSLSLETGELFF; abundance: .; j_gene: TRBJ2-2; d_gene: .; v_gene: TRBV11-1
CDR3nt: TGTGCCAGCAGCTACCAGACAGGGACCTCTGGAAACACCATATATTTT; CDR3aa: CASSYQTGTSGNTIYF; abundance: many; j_gene: TRBJ1-3; d_gene: TRBD1; v_gene: TRBV7-2
CDR3nt: TGTGCCAGCAGCCCTTCCTTAGTGTTGGTTGGAGAGACCCAGTACTTC; CDR3aa: CASSPSLVLVGETQYF; abundance: few; j_gene: TRBJ2-5; d_gene: .; v_gene: TRBV2
CDR3nt: TGTGCCACCAGTGATGCTAGCGGGGGGGCCATCAATGAGCAGTTCTTC; CDR3aa: CATSDASGGAINEQFF; abundance: many; j_gene: TRBJ2-1; d_gene: TRBD2; v_gene: TRBV24-1
CDR3nt: TGTGCCAGTAGTATTAACAGGGTTGGGGAAAAACTGTTTTTT; CDR3aa: CASSINRVGEKLFF; abundance: many; j_gene: TRBJ1-4; d_gene: .; v_gene: TRBV19
CDR3nt: TGTGCCAGCACGCGCTCTGACACCGGGGAGCTGTCTTTT; CDR3aa: CASTRSDTGELSF; abundance: .; j_gene: TRBJ2-2; d_gene: .; v_gene: TRBV6-1
CDR3nt: TGTGCCAGCAGTCCCTCCAAAGGGGCGGGGGGATCCTACGAGCAGTACTTC; CDR3aa: CASSPSKGAGGSYEQYF; abundance: many; j_gene: TRBJ2-7; d_gene: TRBD2; v_gene: TRBV12-3/TRBV12-4
CDR3nt: TGTGCCAGCAGCTTAACTGAGGACACTGAAGCTTTCTTT; CDR3aa: CASSLTEDTEAFF; abundance: many; j_gene: TRBJ1-1; d_gene: .; v_gene: TRBV7-3
CDR3nt: TGCAGTGCTGGCGACCTGCCCGAGCAGTACTTC; CDR3aa: CSAGDLPEQYF; abundance: .; j_gene: TRBJ2-7; d_gene: .; v_gene: TRBV20-1
CDR3nt: TGTGCCAGCAGTCGAAGGCGAGGCACAGGTAATTCACCCCTCCACTTT; CDR3aa: CASSRRRGTGNSPLHF; abundance: .; j_gene: TRBJ1-6; d_gene: .; v_gene: TRBV6-2/TRBV6-3
CDR3nt: TGTGCCAGCAGCTTAGGCGGACAGGGGCAGGACTATGGCTGCACCTTC; CDR3aa: CASSLGGQGQDYGCTF; abundance: many; j_gene: TRBJ1-2; d_gene: TRBD1; v_gene: TRBV11-2
CDR3nt: TGTGCCAGCAGCGGGGACAGGGGGGTTCAGCCCCAGCATTTT; CDR3aa: CASSGDRGVQPQHF; abundance: .; j_gene: TRBJ1-5; d_gene: TRBD1; v_gene: TRBV13
CDR3nt: TGTGCCAGCGGCAAGCTGGGGGAGTTGGGAAACACCATATATTTT; CDR3aa: CASGKLGELGNTIYF; abundance: few; j_gene: TRBJ1-3; d_gene: .; v_gene: TRBV6-1
CDR3nt: TGTGCCAGCAGGTTGGGGAGGAATCAGCCCCAGCATTTT; CDR3aa: CASRLGRNQPQHF; abundance: .; j_gene: TRBJ1-5; d_gene: .; v_gene: TRBV7-2
CDR3nt: TGTGCCAGCAGCCCCGGCCACGCCTACGAGCAGTACTTC; CDR3aa: CASSPGHAYEQYF; abundance: few; j_gene: TRBJ2-7; d_gene: .; v_gene: TRBV7-2